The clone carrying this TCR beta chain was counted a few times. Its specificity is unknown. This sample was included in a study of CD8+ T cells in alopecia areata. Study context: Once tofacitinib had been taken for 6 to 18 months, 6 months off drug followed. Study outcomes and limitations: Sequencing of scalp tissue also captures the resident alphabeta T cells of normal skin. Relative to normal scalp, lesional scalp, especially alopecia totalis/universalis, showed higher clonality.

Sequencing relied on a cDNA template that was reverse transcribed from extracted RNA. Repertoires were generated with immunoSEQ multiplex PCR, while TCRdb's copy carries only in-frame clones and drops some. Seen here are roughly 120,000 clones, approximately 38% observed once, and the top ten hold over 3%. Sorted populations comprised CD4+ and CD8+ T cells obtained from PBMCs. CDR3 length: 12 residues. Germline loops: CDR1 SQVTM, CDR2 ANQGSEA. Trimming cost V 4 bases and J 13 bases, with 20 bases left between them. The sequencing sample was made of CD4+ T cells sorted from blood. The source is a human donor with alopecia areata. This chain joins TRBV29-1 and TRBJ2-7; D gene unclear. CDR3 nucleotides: TGCAGCGTTGCTGGCACGGCAGGAAGCACATACTTC. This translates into CSVAGTAGSTYF.